Below, one T cell receptor beta chain is given with its context. Per the original data handling: Reference gene primers were amplified, and this amplification served to estimate nucleated cell counts. TCRdb's table, derived via immunoSEQ multiplex PCR, lists solely in-frame clones and lacks some. That table supplies the V and J calls and clone size; D and trimming were determined from the DNA. The sample has fewer than 250,000 clones; approximately 84% are singletons. The source of the sample is a study of blood T cell repertoires in COVID-19. Study-wide context: PBMCs, B-cell-depleted T cells, or T cells provided the cDNA or gDNA that made up the material.

This CDR3 has 16 amino acids. Germline loops: CDR1 SGHAT, CDR2 FQNNGV. With 3 bases removed from V and 1 base from J, the gap between germline ends came to 12 bases. V and J are TRBV11-2 and TRBJ2-2, with D perhaps TRBD1 (5 bases). Material for sequencing was peripheral blood. The receptor was isolated from a man aged 40-49 years with acute or convalescent COVID-19. CDR3 region: CASSFFPQGNTGELFF. DNA of the CDR3: TGTGCCAGCAGCTTCTTCCCCCAGGGGAACACCGGGGAGCTGTTTTTT.